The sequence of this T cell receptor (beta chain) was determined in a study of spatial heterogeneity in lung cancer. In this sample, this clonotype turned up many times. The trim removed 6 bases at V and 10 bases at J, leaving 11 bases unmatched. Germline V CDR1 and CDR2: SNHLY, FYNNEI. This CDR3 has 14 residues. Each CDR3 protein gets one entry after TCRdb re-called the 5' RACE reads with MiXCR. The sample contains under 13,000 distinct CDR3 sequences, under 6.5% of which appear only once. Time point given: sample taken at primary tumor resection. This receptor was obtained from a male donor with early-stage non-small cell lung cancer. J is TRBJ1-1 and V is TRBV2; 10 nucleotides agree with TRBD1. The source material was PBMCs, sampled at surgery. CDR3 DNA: TGTGCCAGCAGCCCCCCCGGACAGGGGGTTGGAGCTTTCTTT. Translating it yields CASSPPGQGVGAFF.